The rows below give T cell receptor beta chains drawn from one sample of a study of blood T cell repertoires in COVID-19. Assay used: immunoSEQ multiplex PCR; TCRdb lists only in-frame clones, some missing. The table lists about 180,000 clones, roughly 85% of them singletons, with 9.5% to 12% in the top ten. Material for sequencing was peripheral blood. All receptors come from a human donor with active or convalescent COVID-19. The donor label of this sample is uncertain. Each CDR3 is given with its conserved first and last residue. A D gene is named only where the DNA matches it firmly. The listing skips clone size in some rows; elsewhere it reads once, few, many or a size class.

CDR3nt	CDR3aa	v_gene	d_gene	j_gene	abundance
TGTGCCACCAGCAGAGATGGGGGGACTAATGAAAAACTGTTTTTT	CATSRDGGTNEKLFF	TRBV15	NA	TRBJ1-4	NA
TGTGCCAGCCCGAAAGGGGCACTTCCTAACTATGGCTACACCTTC	CASPKGALPNYGYTF	TRBV6-5	NA	TRBJ1-2	NA
TGTGCCAGCAGCCCGCTTGCGGGCTCGAACACTGAAGCTTTCTTT	CASSPLAGSNTEAFF	TRBV7-6	NA	TRBJ1-1	NA
TGTGCCACCCAGGATGGGGCGGGAGGGCCCAATGAGCAGTTCTTC	CATQDGAGGPNEQFF	TRBV28	TRBD2	TRBJ2-1	NA
TGCGCCAGCAGCCAAGACGGCAGACAGAACTCTGGAAACACCATATATTTT	CASSQDGRQNSGNTIYF	TRBV4-3	NA	TRBJ1-3	NA
TGTGCCAGCAGGGACACCGCTGGCTCCTACGAGCAGTACTTC	CASRDTAGSYEQYF	TRBV28	NA	TRBJ2-7	once
TGTGCCAGCAGTGAATTTTCTTCCCCCTTTGAAGAGACCCAGTACTTC	CASSEFSSPFEETQYF	TRBV2	NA	TRBJ2-5	NA
TGCGCCAGCAGCTTAATCCAAACGAACACCGGGGAGCTGTTTTTT	CASSLIQTNTGELFF	TRBV5-1	NA	TRBJ2-2	NA
TGTGCCAGCAGCTTGCCGGGGATGCGTTCCCACTTATATGGCTACACCTTC	CASSLPGMRSHLYGYTF	TRBV5-6	NA	TRBJ1-2	NA
TGTGCCAGCAGCGCGGCCCTAGCGTCCACAGATACGCAGTATTTT	CASSAALASTDTQYF	TRBV3-1/TRBV3-2	NA	TRBJ2-3	NA
TGTGCCAGTAGTATAGACGCAGGGGGCGTCCAAAGGGAGACCCAGTACTTC	CASSIDAGGVQRETQYF	TRBV19	TRBD1	TRBJ2-5	NA
TGTGCCAGCAGTTTAAGGGGGCCGAGGAATGAAAAACTGTTTTTT	CASSLRGPRNEKLFF	TRBV28	TRBD1	TRBJ1-4	NA
TGCGCCAGCAGCATTTCCGGGACAGGGGCTAATTCACCCCTCCACTTT	CASSISGTGANSPLHF	TRBV5-1	TRBD1	TRBJ1-6	NA
TGTGCCAGCAGCTTGGGCTCCAGCACAGATACGCAGTATTTT	CASSLGSSTDTQYF	TRBV7-3	NA	TRBJ2-3	NA
TGTGCCAGCAGCTTCGGGGGAGGCATGGGGAACACTGAAGCTTTCTTT	CASSFGGGMGNTEAFF	TRBV5-4	NA	TRBJ1-1	NA
TGTGCCAGTACCCGCGGGGGGCGGGGGCGCCAAGAGACCCAGTACTTC	CASTRGGRGRQETQYF	TRBV19	TRBD2	TRBJ2-5	NA
TGTGCCAGCAGTTATCAGGGAAGCACAGATACGCAGTATTTT	CASSYQGSTDTQYF	TRBV6-2/TRBV6-3	NA	TRBJ2-3	few
TGTGCCAGCAGCGTGGAGGGGGCGGGTACGCAGTATTTT	CASSVEGAGTQYF	TRBV9	NA	TRBJ2-3	NA
TGCGCCAGCAGCGTATACAGGTCCGTGAACACTGAAGCTTTCTTT	CASSVYRSVNTEAFF	TRBV5-1	NA	TRBJ1-1	NA